These T cell receptor beta chains were read from a single sample in a study of T-cell memory formation after mild COVID-19. TCRdb ran MiXCR on the 5' RACE reads and lists one entry per CDR3 protein. The sample has hundreds of thousands of distinct CDR3 sequences; roughly 21% are singletons. The specimen was PBMCs or a T cell subset sorted from them (not recorded which). The receptors were sampled from an adult woman who had mild COVID-19 (a few samples of this study predate the infection). Cell type and time point are not known. CDR3s include the opening cysteine and the closing phenylalanine or tryptophan. The D gene is left open where the match is weak. Part of the rows lack a size; the others show once, few, many or a class for expanded clones.

j_gene | v_gene | d_gene | abundance | CDR3aa | CDR3nt
TRBJ2-3 | TRBV19 | . | few | CASSITVNTDTQYF | TGTGCCAGTAGTATCACCGTCAACACAGATACGCAGTATTTT
TRBJ1-4 | TRBV4-1 | . | . | CASSPRQGISFAPNEKLFF | TGCGCCAGCAGCCCTCGGCAGGGTATATCCTTCGCACCTAATGAAAAACTGTTTTTT
TRBJ2-3 | TRBV15 | . | many | CATAREYPDTQYF | TGTGCCACCGCCCGGGAGTACCCAGATACGCAGTATTTT
TRBJ2-1 | TRBV4-3 | TRBD1 | . | CASSPLQGAEYNEQFF | TGCGCCAGCAGCCCCCTTCAGGGGGCAGAATACAATGAGCAGTTCTTC
TRBJ2-1 | TRBV5-1 | TRBD2 | . | CASSLSAGLAKDEQFF | TGCGCCAGCAGCTTGAGTGCGGGACTAGCGAAGGATGAGCAGTTCTTC
TRBJ2-7 | TRBV19 | TRBD2 | few | CASSIDRGRSYEQYF | TGTGCCAGTAGTATAGATCGCGGGAGGTCCTACGAGCAGTACTTC
TRBJ1-2 | TRBV7-2 | . | few | CASSLALADYGYTF | TGTGCCAGCAGCTTAGCGCTGGCAGACTATGGCTACACCTTC
TRBJ2-7 | TRBV12-3/TRBV12-4 | TRBD2 | . | CASRLGTTFSYEQYF | TGTGCCAGTAGGCTCGGGACTACCTTCTCCTACGAGCAGTACTTC
TRBJ2-6 | TRBV6-5 | TRBD1 | few | CASSLGTGGSGANVLTF | TGTGCCAGCAGTCTGGGGACAGGGGGCTCTGGGGCCAACGTCCTGACTTTC
TRBJ2-5 | TRBV12-3/TRBV12-4 | TRBD1 | . | CASSLGAGGLQETQYF | TGTGCCAGCAGTTTAGGGGCAGGGGGTTTACAAGAGACCCAGTACTTC
TRBJ2-3 | TRBV12-3/TRBV12-4 | . | . | CASSLNLRADTQYF | TGTGCCAGCAGTTTGAATCTCAGGGCAGATACGCAGTATTTT
TRBJ2-3 | TRBV30 | . | . | CAWSVLFGGATDTQYF | TGTGCCTGGAGTGTACTATTTGGTGGGGCCACAGATACGCAGTATTTT
TRBJ2-7 | TRBV5-6 | . | . | CASSSLSIGDSSYEQYF | TGTGCCAGCAGCTCCCTATCAATCGGAGACAGCTCCTACGAGCAGTACTTC
TRBJ1-1 | TRBV7-3 | . | few | CASSRSGGLVNTEAFF | TGTGCCAGCAGCCGAAGTGGGGGGCTTGTGAACACTGAAGCTTTCTTT
TRBJ1-4 | TRBV12-3/TRBV12-4 | . | . | CASSLGASPNEKLFF | TGTGCCAGCAGTTTAGGTGCCAGCCCGAATGAAAAACTGTTTTTT
TRBJ2-7 | TRBV30 | . | . | CAWSEGSNYEQYF | TGTGCCTGGAGTGAGGGCAGTAACTACGAGCAGTACTTC
TRBJ1-6 | TRBV20-1 | . | . | CSAPGRGTRSPLHF | TGCAGTGCCCCTGGACGAGGGACCCGTTCACCCCTCCACTTT
TRBJ2-2 | TRBV7-8 | TRBD2 | few | CASSLARGLAGGRTGELFF | TGTGCCAGCAGCTTAGCGCGGGGACTAGCGGGAGGGCGAACCGGGGAGCTGTTTTTT
TRBJ1-3 | TRBV11-2 | . | . | CASRHRGQPSGNTIYF | TGTGCCAGCAGGCACCGCGGACAGCCCTCTGGAAACACCATATATTTT
TRBJ2-7 | TRBV3-1 | TRBD1 | . | CASSHGQGTPGEQYF | TGTGCCAGCAGCCACGGACAGGGCACCCCCGGCGAGCAGTACTTC
TRBJ2-7 | TRBV5-1 | . | . | CASSLGATVPGEQYF | TGCGCCAGCAGCTTGGGGGCGACAGTCCCGGGCGAGCAGTACTTC
TRBJ2-7 | TRBV7-2 | . | many | CASSLAPGSYEQYF | TGTGCCAGCAGCTTAGCCCCGGGCTCCTACGAGCAGTACTTC
TRBJ2-3 | TRBV7-6 | TRBD2 | few | CASSLAGTSGTTDTQYF | TGTGCCAGCAGCTTAGCCGGGACTAGCGGGACCACAGATACGCAGTATTTT
TRBJ2-7 | TRBV6-5 | TRBD1 | . | CASTGQGRYEQYF | TGTGCCAGCACGGGACAGGGCCGCTACGAGCAGTACTTC
TRBJ2-7 | TRBV7-2 | . | many | CASSPSRGEQYF | TGTGCCAGCAGCCCATCCCGGGGGGAGCAGTACTTC
TRBJ1-1 | TRBV4-1 | . | . | CASSPPEMVNTEAFF | TGCGCCAGCAGCCCCCCGGAGATGGTGAACACTGAAGCTTTCTTT
TRBJ1-1 | TRBV7-9 | . | few | CASSVSGAFF | TGTGCCAGCAGCGTCAGCGGAGCTTTCTTT
TRBJ1-1 | TRBV7-2 | . | . | CASRLGGTNTEAFF | TGTGCCAGCAGATTAGGGGGGACGAACACTGAAGCTTTCTTT
TRBJ2-1 | TRBV5-6 | . | . | CASSKTRHEQFF | TGTGCCAGCAGCAAAACTCGCCATGAGCAGTTCTTC
TRBJ1-1 | TRBV9 | . | . | CASSAKPRGENTEAFF | TGTGCCAGCAGCGCCAAGCCCAGGGGTGAGAACACTGAAGCTTTCTTT
TRBJ1-1 | TRBV29-1 | . | many | CSADGQTNTEAFF | TGCAGCGCTGACGGACAGACGAACACTGAAGCTTTCTTT
TRBJ1-2 | TRBV12-3/TRBV12-4 | . | once | CASSTSRDKNYGYTF | TGTGCCAGCAGTACGTCCAGGGACAAGAACTATGGCTACACCTTC
TRBJ2-7 | TRBV7-8 | TRBD2 | . | CASSLAWTSGTYEQYF | TGTGCCAGCAGCTTAGCGTGGACTAGCGGGACCTACGAGCAGTACTTC
TRBJ2-2 | TRBV7-3 | TRBD2 | few | CASRMGLAATGELFF | TGTGCCAGCAGGATGGGACTAGCGGCCACCGGGGAGCTGTTTTTT
TRBJ2-1 | TRBV6-2/TRBV6-3 | . | . | CASRPSSSNEQFF | TGTGCCAGCAGACCCTCGAGTTCTAATGAGCAGTTCTTC
TRBJ1-2 | TRBV12-3/TRBV12-4 | TRBD1 | . | CASSFPGTGHYGYTF | TGTGCCAGCAGTTTCCCCGGGACAGGGCACTATGGCTACACCTTC
TRBJ2-1 | TRBV5-1 | . | few | CASSFTGDREQFF | TGCGCCAGCAGCTTTACGGGGGATCGTGAGCAGTTCTTC
TRBJ2-2 | TRBV5-1 | . | . | CASGRLANTGELFF | TGCGCCAGCGGAAGGTTAGCGAACACCGGGGAGCTGTTTTTT
TRBJ1-1 | TRBV4-1 | TRBD1 | few | CASSPIGTARMNTEAFF | TGCGCCAGCAGCCCGATCGGGACAGCGAGAATGAACACTGAAGCTTTCTTT
TRBJ2-5 | TRBV12-3/TRBV12-4 | TRBD2 | many | CASSLVGTSGGETQYF | TGTGCCAGCAGCCTAGTCGGGACTAGCGGGGGTGAGACCCAGTACTTC
TRBJ2-1 | TRBV27 | . | . | CASSSPGRLSYNEQFF | TGTGCCAGCAGTTCCCCGGGACGACTTTCATACAATGAGCAGTTCTTC
TRBJ1-1 | TRBV20-1 | . | . | CSARDYETGSEAFF | TGCAGTGCTAGAGATTACGAGACAGGTAGTGAAGCTTTCTTT
TRBJ2-1 | TRBV10-3 | . | . | CAIRDTEGGYNEQFF | TGTGCCATCAGAGACACCGAGGGGGGCTACAATGAGCAGTTCTTC
TRBJ2-1 | TRBV15 | TRBD2 | few | CATSRQRDNNEQFF | TGTGCCACCAGCAGGCAGCGGGATAACAATGAGCAGTTCTTC
TRBJ1-1 | TRBV12-3/TRBV12-4 | . | few | CASSFIAGSSTEAFF | TGTGCCAGCAGTTTTATCGCGGGATCGAGCACTGAAGCTTTCTTT
TRBJ1-4 | TRBV6-5 | TRBD1 | . | CASTGTGREKLFF | TGTGCCAGCACAGGGACAGGGAGGGAAAAACTGTTTTTT
TRBJ2-1 | TRBV7-6 | TRBD2 | few | CASSPWASGNEQFF | TGTGCCAGCAGCCCGTGGGCTAGCGGGAATGAGCAGTTCTTC
TRBJ1-1 | TRBV7-9 | . | few | CASSFKGTNTEAFF | TGTGCCAGCAGCTTTAAGGGGACGAACACTGAAGCTTTCTTT
TRBJ2-1 | TRBV11-3 | . | . | CASSLHGGNEQFF | TGTGCCAGCAGCTTACACGGAGGCAATGAGCAGTTCTTC
TRBJ2-5 | TRBV11-2 | . | . | CASSLGKTGQETQYF | TGTGCCAGCAGCTTAGGAAAGACGGGCCAAGAGACCCAGTACTTC
TRBJ2-7 | TRBV12-3/TRBV12-4 | . | many | CASSLAGDSYEQYF | TGTGCCAGCAGTTTAGCGGGGGACTCCTACGAGCAGTACTTC
TRBJ1-2 | TRBV29-1 | TRBD1 | few | CSVDTGGIGGYTF | TGCAGCGTTGACACAGGGGGCATAGGAGGCTACACCTTC
TRBJ2-7 | TRBV30 | TRBD1 | . | CATGTGDSYEQYF | TGTGCCACCGGGACAGGGGATTCCTACGAGCAGTACTTC